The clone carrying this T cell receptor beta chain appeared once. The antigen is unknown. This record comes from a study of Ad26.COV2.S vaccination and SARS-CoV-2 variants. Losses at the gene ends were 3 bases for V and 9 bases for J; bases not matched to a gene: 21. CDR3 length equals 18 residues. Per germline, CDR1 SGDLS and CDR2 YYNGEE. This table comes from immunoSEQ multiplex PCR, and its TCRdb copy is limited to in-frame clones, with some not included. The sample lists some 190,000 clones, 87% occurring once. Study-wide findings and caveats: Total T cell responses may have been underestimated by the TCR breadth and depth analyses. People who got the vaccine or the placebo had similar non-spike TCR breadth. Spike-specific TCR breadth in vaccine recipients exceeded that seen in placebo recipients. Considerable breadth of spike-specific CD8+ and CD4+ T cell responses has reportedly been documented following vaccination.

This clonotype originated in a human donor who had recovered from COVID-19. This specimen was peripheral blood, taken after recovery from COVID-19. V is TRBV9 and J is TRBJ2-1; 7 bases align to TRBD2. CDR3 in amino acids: CASSENPLRWRERREQFF. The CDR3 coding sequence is TGTGCCAGCAGCGAGAATCCCCTGCGGTGGCGGGAGAGGCGTGAGCAGTTCTTC.